This T cell receptor beta chain was sequenced in a study of blood T cell repertoires in COVID-19. Study overall: Collection of acute and convalescent COVID-19 samples took place in the United States, Italy and Spain. The cDNA or gDNA used as material had been derived from T cells, B-cell-depleted T cells, or PBMCs.

Per the authors' pipeline: Estimation of nucleated cell counts relied on the amplification of reference gene primers. Profiled with immunoSEQ multiplex PCR; TCRdb holds only in-frame clones, not every one. The DNA was the basis for D and trimming; V, J and clone size are from that table. Of around 160,000 clones in the sample, roughly 79% were seen once. Germline trimming cut 8 bases from V and 1 base from J; bases unmatched to any gene: 3. Germline values: CDR1 LNHDA, CDR2 SQIVND (reference sequence). The CDR3 covers 14 residues. The chain is built from TRBV19 and TRBJ2-1; TRBD2 matches 9 bases. The sample consisted of peripheral blood. The sequence derives from a human donor with acute or convalescent COVID-19. The donor label of this sample is uncertain. CDR3 DNA: TGTGCCAGTCTAGCGGGGTCGTCCTACAATGAGCAGTTCTTC. Its translation: CASLAGSSYNEQFF.